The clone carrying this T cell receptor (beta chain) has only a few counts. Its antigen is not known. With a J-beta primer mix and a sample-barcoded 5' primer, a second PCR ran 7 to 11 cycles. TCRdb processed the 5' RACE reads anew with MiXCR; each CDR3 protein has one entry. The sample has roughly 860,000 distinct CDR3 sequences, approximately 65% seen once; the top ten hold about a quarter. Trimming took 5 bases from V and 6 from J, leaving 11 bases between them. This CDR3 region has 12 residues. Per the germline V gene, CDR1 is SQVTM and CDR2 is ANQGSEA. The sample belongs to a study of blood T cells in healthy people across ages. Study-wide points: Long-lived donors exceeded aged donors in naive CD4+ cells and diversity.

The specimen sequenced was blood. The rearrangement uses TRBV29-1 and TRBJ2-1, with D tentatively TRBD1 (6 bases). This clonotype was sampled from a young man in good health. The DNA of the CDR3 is TGCAGCGTTAGCGGACAGATCAATGAGCAGTTCTTC. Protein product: CSVSGQINEQFF.